The 22 T cell receptor beta chains below all came from one sample that was sequenced in a study of T cell repertoires in cytomegalovirus infection. Their cognate antigens are unknown. TCRdb re-derived calls from the reads in MiXCR, one entry per CDR3 protein. The sample yields about 770,000 distinct CDR3 sequences, 25% to 30% seen once. Sequenced material: cultured CD8+ T cells from PBMCs, taken from culture after CMV antigen stimulation. These receptors were obtained from a human donor in good health (CMV status not recorded). Some clones in this sample may be carry-over from other donors' samples.

Ten or more counts support this clonotype. This rearrangement joins TRBV7-8 to TRBJ1-1, with D unresolved. This CDR3 region has 15 residues. Trimming left V 1 base short and J 7 bases short, with 16 bases between. In germline, CDR1 is SGHVS, CDR2 FQNEAQ. In nucleotides, the CDR3 is TGTGCCAGCAGCTTAGAGTTACTAGGGTCAGGTGAAGCTTTCTTT. Its translation is CASSLELLGSGEAFF.

Of note for this clonotype: A much larger clone is a single base away; this may be a read error. The V call is TRBV11-2, the J call TRBJ1-3, with D possibly TRBD1 on 5 matching bases. The CDR3 extends over 15 amino acids. The germline V and J ends were trimmed by 4 bases and 0 bases, with 10 bases remaining between them. Per germline, CDR1 SGHAT and CDR2 FQNNGV. The CDR3 coding sequence is TGTGCCAGCAGCTGGGGACGGGCCTCTGGAAACACCATATATTTT. Its protein is CASSWGRASGNTIYF.

V is TRBV11-1 and J is TRBJ2-1; 11 bases align to TRBD2. V dropped 5 bases and J dropped 4; count of bases not matched to a gene: 4. The CDR3 contains 15 residues. Germline V CDR1 and CDR2: SGHAT, FQDESV (reference sequence). The CDR3 sequence is CASSPPSGRYNEQFF. The CDR3 region has the DNA TGTGCCAGCAGCCCACCTAGCGGGAGGTACAATGAGCAGTTCTTC.

This clonotype came up many times. The V and J genes are TRBV7-2 and TRBJ2-1; 8 nucleotides agree with TRBD1. CDR3 length: 16 residues. Germline V CDR1 and CDR2: SGHTA, FQGNSA. V trimming: 5 bases; J trimming: 2 bases; junction bases outside the gene matches: 8. CDR3 residues: CASSPLATGAYNEQFF. In DNA form, the CDR3 reads TGTGCCAGCAGCCCTTTAGCGACAGGGGCCTACAATGAGCAGTTCTTC.

This clonotype was counted a few times. This sequence joins TRBV7-8 and TRBJ2-5, with no clear D. Germline-derived CDR1 and CDR2 are SGHVS and FQNEAQ. CDR3 size: 15 residues. Trimming cost V 1 base and J 5 bases, with 14 bases left between them. Here the CDR3 DNA reads TGTGCCAGCAGCTTAGTGTACTCCCGGGCGGAGACCCAGTACTTC. Translated, it gives CASSLVYSRAETQYF.

This clonotype occurred many times. The chain uses TRBV7-9 and TRBJ2-5; perhaps TRBD1 as D (5 bases). Trimming removed 5 bases from V and 3 bases from J, with 16 bases in between. The CDR3 spans 15 residues. The germline gives CDR1 SEHNR, CDR2 FQNEAQ (reference sequence). The chain's CDR3 is CASSPTGWLKETQYF. The CDR3 nucleotides read TGTGCCAGCAGCCCTACAGGTTGGCTTAAAGAGACCCAGTACTTC.

This clonotype was detected a few times. The V and J genes are TRBV19 and TRBJ2-5; the match to TRBD1 covers 7 bases. With 1 base clipped from V and 4 bases from J, the junction kept 6 bases outside the gene matches. The CDR3 spans 15 residues. Germline CDR1 LNHDA, CDR2 SQIVND (reference sequence). The CDR3 is CASSIGDRDGETQYF. In nucleotides, the CDR3 is TGTGCCAGTAGTATAGGAGACAGGGATGGAGAGACCCAGTACTTC.

The chain's CDR3 is CASSFPSRGGYNEQFF. The CDR3 DNA is TGTGCCAGCAGTTTCCCCTCGCGGGGGGGATACAATGAGCAGTTCTTC. The chain links TRBV28 to TRBJ2-1, with TRBD2 matching over 9 bases. The CDR3 consists of 16 residues. The V gene end was trimmed by 3 bases and the J gene end by 4 bases; junction bases not matched to a gene: 7. CDR1 and CDR2 from the germline V gene are MDHEN and SYDVKM.

The chain recombines TRBV2 with TRBJ1-6; 8 bases match TRBD1. Trimming at V came to 3 bases and at J to 14 bases, leaving 9 bases not matched to a gene. Looked up from germline, CDR1 is SNHLY and CDR2 is FYNNEI. The CDR3 totals 14 residues. For the CDR3, the DNA is TGTGCCAGCAGTGAGCAGGGGGCAACACGGGCCCTCCACTTT. It codes for CASSEQGATRALHF.

The V call is TRBV28, the J call TRBJ1-5; 7 nucleotides align to TRBD1. The germline V gene has CDR1 MDHEN and CDR2 SYDVKM. The CDR3 extends over 14 amino acids. With V trimmed by 10 bases and J by 0 bases, 6 bases remained unmatched. The CDR3 nucleotides are TGTGCCATCAGGGGGGCTCCTAGCAATCAGCCCCAGCATTTT. Protein sequence: CAIRGAPSNQPQHF.

This clonotype has more than one count but fewer than ten. This chain uses TRBV7-8 with TRBJ2-5; the D gene could be TRBD1 or TRBD2 (6 bases each). The germline CDR1 and CDR2 sequences are SGHVS and FQNEAQ. CDR3 length: 15 residues. Trimming took 5 bases from V and 5 from J, leaving 18 bases between them. CDR3 protein: CASSPAGGWTETQYF. CDR3 DNA sequence: TGTGCCAGCAGCCCTGCCGGGGGCTGGACTGAGACCCAGTACTTC.

This clonotype was recorded many times. The chain employs TRBV7-9 and TRBJ1-2; 11 bases map to TRBD1. Germline CDR1 SEHNR, CDR2 FQNEAQ (reference sequence). This CDR3 has 16 amino acids. The V gene end was trimmed by 5 bases and the J gene end by 5 bases; junction bases not matched to a gene: 10. CDR3 region: CASSPRDRGDLYGYTF. Here the CDR3 DNA reads TGTGCCAGCAGCCCCCGGGACAGGGGGGACCTATATGGCTACACCTTC.

The sample holds many counts of this clonotype. The chain links TRBV28 to TRBJ2-7; D gene unclear. The CDR3 sequence is 13 residues long. V was clipped by 6 bases and J by 2 bases, with 11 bases between them. Looked up from germline, CDR1 is MDHEN and CDR2 is SYDVKM. CDR3 sequence: CASSRDTTYEQYV. The DNA of the CDR3 is TGTGCCAGCAGCAGAGACACAACCTACGAGCAGTACGTC.

The chain employs TRBV7-8 and TRBJ2-7; 8 nucleotides match TRBD1. V was clipped by 5 bases and J by 5 bases; unmatched bases: 14. The length of the CDR3 is 16 residues. Germline V gives CDR1 SGHVS, CDR2 FQNEAQ. CDR3 bases: TGTGCCAGCAGCCTTGGTGCACAGGGGGTACTCCACGAGCAGTACTTC. Its protein is CASSLGAQGVLHEQYF.

The chain joins TRBV27 to TRBJ2-5, with 9 bases identical to TRBD1. CDR1 and CDR2 (germline): MNHEY, SMNVEV (reference sequence). V lost 4 bases, J lost 4 bases, and 13 bases stayed unmatched. CDR3 length equals 17 residues. The CDR3 nucleotides read TGTGCCAGCAGTTCCTTCGGGACAGGGCGGAAGGGAGAGACCCAGTACTTC. This encodes CASSSFGTGRKGETQYF.

V gene TRBV27 combines with J gene TRBJ1-2, with 8 bases matching TRBD1. In germline, CDR1 is MNHEY, CDR2 SMNVEV (reference sequence). J was trimmed by 3 bases and V by 0 bases; bases with no gene match: 3. This CDR3 contains 15 residues. CDR3 DNA sequence: TGTGCCAGCAGTTTATCCCCAGGGGGCCACTATGGCTACACCTTC. It is translated as CASSLSPGGHYGYTF.

This clonotype came up a few times. The chain has TRBV6-1 and TRBJ1-1; 7 nucleotides align to TRBD1. V trimming: 6 bases; J trimming: 4 bases; junction bases outside the gene matches: 8. This CDR3 has 14 amino acids. Germline lookup yields CDR1 MNHNS and CDR2 SASEGT. CDR3 amino acids: CASSRKTGRTEAFF. CDR3 DNA sequence: TGTGCCAGCAGCAGAAAGACAGGGCGCACTGAAGCTTTCTTT.

The rearrangement links TRBV7-6 to TRBJ2-2; 8 bases map to TRBD1. This CDR3 has 16 amino acids. J gave up 5 bases and V 5 bases, and 10 bases lay outside the gene matches. Germline lookup yields CDR1 SGHVS and CDR2 FNYEAQ. In DNA form, the CDR3 reads TGTGCCAGCAGCCGAATCGGGACAGGAGGAACCGGGGAGCTGTTTTTT. This encodes CASSRIGTGGTGELFF.

In its sample, this clonotype was seen many times. The rearrangement uses TRBV7-6 and TRBJ1-2, with D perhaps TRBD1 (6 bases). The CDR3 spans 19 residues. The germline gives CDR1 SGHVS, CDR2 FNYEAQ. V was trimmed by 5 bases and J by 0 bases, leaving 25 bases between them. CDR3 coding DNA: TGTGCCAGCAGCCCCTATGGGCCAGGGGCCCTCCCAGCTAACTATGGCTACACCTTC. Translated, it gives CASSPYGPGALPANYGYTF.

This clonotype was found a few times. The DNA of the CDR3 is TGTGCCAGCAGCTTAGCCTTACAGGGCCTCAACACCGGGGAGCTGTTTTTT. It codes for CASSLALQGLNTGELFF. V gene TRBV7-6 combines with J gene TRBJ2-2; a possible D gene is TRBD1 (6 bases). The CDR3 totals 17 residues. Germline V CDR1 and CDR2: SGHVS, FNYEAQ. Trimming removed 0 bases at V and 2 bases at J, with 13 bases between.

This clonotype was recorded many times. CDR3 residues: CASSSLLAGGPPRENIQYF. CDR3 nucleotide sequence: TGTGCCAGCAGCTCTCTCCTAGCGGGGGGGCCCCCCCGGGAAAACATTCAGTACTTC. The chain combines TRBV7-2 with TRBJ2-4; 12 nucleotides match TRBD2. Germline CDR1 reads SGHTA; CDR2 reads FQGNSA. The CDR3 extends over 19 amino acids. J gave up 5 bases and V 4 bases, and 15 bases lay outside the gene matches.

This sequence joins TRBV27 and TRBJ2-3; TRBD2 matches 8 bases. This CDR3 is 16 amino acids long. The germline CDR1 and CDR2 sequences are MNHEY and SMNVEV (reference sequence). With V trimmed by 6 bases and J by 4 bases, 12 bases remained unmatched. In DNA, the CDR3 is TGTGCCAGCAGGTTAGGGGCGGGAGGTCCCCCAGATACGCAGTATTTT. It yields the protein CASRLGAGGPPDTQYF.